These 18 T cell receptor beta chains were all obtained from the same sample, sequenced in a study of cytomegalovirus exposure and HLA in healthy donors. Vbeta (60) and Jbeta (13) primers were used in the PCR. Sequenced by immunoSEQ multiplex PCR; TCRdb stores in-frame clones only, minus some. The sample has 150,000 to 200,000 clones, approximately 70% seen once. Input material: PBMCs. These TCRs come from a woman between 25 and 40 years old in good health and CMV-seronegative.

The J gene is TRBJ2-3, the V gene TRBV6-4; 9 bases are a match to TRBD2. Per the germline V gene, CDR1 is MRHNA and CDR2 is SNTAGT. There are 14 residues in the CDR3. V lost 3 bases, J lost 9 bases, and 7 bases stayed unmatched. In DNA form, the CDR3 reads TGTGCCAGCAGTGATGGGGCTAGCGGGAACACGCAGTATTTT. Its translation is CASSDGASGNTQYF.

The rearrangement uses TRBV10-3 and TRBJ1-3; D gene ambiguous. This CDR3 region has 13 residues. V lost 3 bases, J lost 11 bases, and 14 bases lay in between. Germline assignment: CDR1 ENHRY and CDR2 SYGVKD. CDR3 sequence (DNA): TGTGCCATCAGTGAACAGTATATGGATCCCATATATTTT. This encodes CAISEQYMDPIYF.

The chain has TRBV11-2 and TRBJ2-3; a possible D gene is TRBD2 (6 bases). Per germline, CDR1 SGHAT and CDR2 FQNNGV. V was trimmed by 1 base and J by 7 bases, leaving 15 bases between them. The CDR3 sequence is 15 residues long. CDR3 sequence: CASSLGTKTGNTQYF. CDR3 DNA sequence: TGTGCCAGCAGCTTAGGGACTAAGACTGGGAATACGCAGTATTTT.

On this clone: Other DNA sequences of this sample code for an identical CDR3. V is TRBV7-6 and J is TRBJ2-3; D is perhaps TRBD1 (6 bases). The CDR3 loop spans 16 amino acids. The germline V gene encodes CDR1 SGHVS and CDR2 FNYEAQ. The V and J ends lost 1 base and 0 bases respectively, with 11 bases between them. For the CDR3, the DNA is TGTGCCAGCAGCTTAGGTGGCAGGGGTAGCACAGATACGCAGTATTTT. This gives the protein CASSLGGRGSTDTQYF.

The V and J genes are TRBV4-3 and TRBJ1-1; D is unresolved. Trimming left V 0 bases short and J 3 bases short, with 8 bases between. The CDR3 is 14 amino acids. Looked up from germline, CDR1 is LGHNA and CDR2 is YSLEER. CDR3 coding DNA: TGCGCCAGCAGCCAAGATAGTACGGACACTGAAGCTTTCTTT. Translating gives CASSQDSTDTEAFF.

CDR3: CASSPRAGGGSEAFF. In nucleotides, the CDR3 is TGTGCCAGCTCACCACGGGCAGGGGGAGGAAGTGAAGCTTTCTTT. The chain has TRBV18 and TRBJ1-1, with TRBD1 identical over 7 bases. The CDR3 spans 15 residues. After removal of 1 base from V and 7 bases from J, the junction contained 9 bases not matched to a gene. Per the germline V gene, CDR1 is KGHSH and CDR2 is LQKENI. Combining the CDR3 with reference TRBV18 and TRBJ1-1 gives the whole variable domain NAGVMQNPRHLVRRRGQEARLRCSPMKGHSHVYWYRQLPEEGLKFMVYLQKENIIDESGMPKERFSAEFPKEGPSILRIQQVVRGDSAAYFCASSPRAGGGSEAFFGQGTRLTVV.

The CDR3 DNA is TGTGCCACGATGGCCAGCGGGAGTAATGAGCAGTTCTTC. This codes for CATMASGSNEQFF. V and J are TRBV27 and TRBJ2-1; 8 bases fit TRBD2. The CDR3 is made up of 13 amino acids. The V gene end was trimmed by 10 bases and the J gene end by 7 bases; junction bases not matched to a gene: 9. Germline CDR1 and CDR2: MNHEY and SMNVEV (reference sequence).

In the case of this clone: The sample holds other DNA sequences that translate to the same CDR3. This rearrangement joins TRBV5-1 to TRBJ1-4, with D unclear. Trimming removed 0 bases from V and 3 bases from J, with 12 bases in between. From germline, CDR1 is SGHRS and CDR2 YFSETQ. The CDR3 is 16 amino acids. The CDR3 nucleotides are TGCGCCAGCAGCTTGGAGGTCACTGGGCCTAATGAAAAACTGTTTTTT. This codes for CASSLEVTGPNEKLFF.

The gene calls are TRBV12-5 and TRBJ2-7; D call uncertain. The CDR3 contains 15 residues. V lost 2 bases and J 2 bases, leaving 13 bases between the germline ends. From germline, CDR1 is LGHNT and CDR2 FRNRAP. CDR3 amino acids: CASGLSPQATYEQYF. CDR3 bases: TGTGCTAGTGGTTTGAGCCCCCAAGCTACCTACGAGCAGTACTTC.

The rearrangement joins TRBV7-2 to TRBJ2-1; 8 bases map to TRBD2. V was clipped by 1 base and J by 7 bases; unmatched bases: 9. This CDR3 has 16 amino acids. From germline, CDR1 is SGHTA and CDR2 FQGNSA. The CDR3 region is CASSLEPSGWGNEQFF. The CDR3 DNA is TGTGCCAGCAGCTTAGAACCTAGCGGGTGGGGGAATGAGCAGTTCTTC.

The V and J genes are TRBV4-1 and TRBJ2-1; D unresolved. CDR1 is MGHRA, CDR2 YSYEKL, per germline. The CDR3 consists of 14 residues. V was trimmed by 4 bases and J by 9 bases, leaving 16 bases between them. The CDR3 loop is CASSPSPLSTEQFF. CDR3 sequence (DNA): TGCGCCAGCAGCCCCTCCCCCCTAAGTACTGAGCAGTTCTTC.

V gene TRBV11-2 combines with J gene TRBJ2-3, with 7 bases that match TRBD2. Germline loops: CDR1 SGHAT, CDR2 FQNNGV. V trimming: 3 bases; J trimming: 0 bases; junction bases outside the gene matches: 3. CDR3 size: 15 residues. In DNA, the CDR3 is TGTGCCAGCAGCTTTCTAGCGGCTAGCACAGATACGCAGTATTTT. Its protein is CASSFLAASTDTQYF.

A few counts support this clone. V usage is TRBV2 and J usage is TRBJ1-2; 7 bases agree with TRBD1. V gave up 2 bases and J gave up 8 bases; unmatched junction bases: 8. The CDR3 covers 14 residues. Germline V gene data show CDR1 as SNHLY and CDR2 as FYNNEI. CDR3 residues: CASSENRGFPGYTF. The CDR3 bases are TGTGCCAGCAGTGAAAACAGGGGATTCCCGGGCTACACCTTC.

Of note for this clone: At one boundary the junction diverges from the germline segment, which might be a read error. The J gene is TRBJ2-3, the V gene TRBV4-1; D might be TRBD2 (6 bases). There are 17 residues in the CDR3. Per the germline V gene, CDR1 is MGHRA and CDR2 is YSYEKL. The CDR3 protein is CASTQFAGTRGSDTQYF. The CDR3 DNA is TGCGCCAGCACCCAATTCGCCGGGACTCGGGGGTCAGATACGCAGTATTTT.

The V and J genes are TRBV7-9 and TRBJ1-2; 8 bases align to TRBD1. The germline gives CDR1 SEHNR, CDR2 FQNEAQ (reference sequence). The CDR3 is made up of 14 amino acids. V was clipped by 5 bases and J by 4 bases; unmatched bases: 6. DNA for the CDR3: TGTGCCAGCAGCGTCAGGGGGCTAGGCTATGGCTACACCTTC. This encodes CASSVRGLGYGYTF.

The chain couples TRBV6-1 to TRBJ2-3, with D unclear. Germline values: CDR1 MNHNS, CDR2 SASEGT. CDR3 length equals 15 residues. Trimming took off 7 bases at V and 4 bases at J, with 18 bases between the two ends. The CDR3 bases are TGTGCCAGCAAAACTACGTCGTCGGCGTCAGATACGCAGTATTTT. Translated, it gives CASKTTSSASDTQYF.

The chain uses TRBV6-5 and TRBJ2-1; D is possibly TRBD1 (6 bases). The CDR3 is made up of 15 amino acids. Trimming took 0 bases from V and 2 from J, leaving 8 bases between them. The germline V gene encodes CDR1 MNHEY and CDR2 SVGAGI. CDR3 bases: TGTGCCAGCAGTTACTCCAGGGGAACCTACAATGAGCAGTTCTTC. Residues: CASSYSRGTYNEQFF.

The genes are TRBV5-1 and TRBJ2-1; TRBD2 aligns across 9 bases. There are 15 residues in the CDR3. The junction had 7 bases not matched to a gene; V was cut back by 1 base and J by 8 bases. Germline-derived CDR1 and CDR2 are SGHRS and YFSETQ. The CDR3 loop is CASSLMASGTDEQFF. As DNA, the CDR3 is TGCGCCAGCAGCTTGATGGCTAGCGGGACCGATGAGCAGTTCTTC.